The clone carrying this TCR beta chain was found many times. Its antigen remains unknown. The source material, RNA transcripts, was used to amplify TCR beta CDR3 regions. The HTBI primer set served for first-round RT-PCR of the TCR CDR3. One entry per CDR3 protein results from TCRdb running MiXCR on the multiplex PCR reads. Of 340,000 or so distinct CDR3 sequences listed, around a sixth are singletons. This sample is part of a study of T cells in Graves' hyperthyroidism and ophthalmopathy. General study findings and limits: Most thyroid clonotypes expanded above 0.001 were also detected in blood.

Hyperthyroidism, newly diagnosed and lasting under 2 months, affected patients aged 18 to 65. Any patient presenting with uncontrolled infection, other autoimmune disease, pregnancy or lactation was left out. The sample taken for sequencing was blood. The clonotype was recovered from a woman aged 45-59 years with Graves' hyperthyroidism.

For the CDR3, the DNA is TGTGCCAGCAGCTTAGCGGTAGCGGGACCCACAGATACGCAGTATTTT. Translation: CASSLAVAGPTDTQYF. The V and J genes are TRBV11-2 and TRBJ2-3, with 8 bases lining up with TRBD2. Trimming cost V 1 base and J 2 bases; bases outside gene matches: 5. Germline V lookup: CDR1 SGHAT, CDR2 FQNNGV. The CDR3 covers 16 residues.